Below, one T cell receptor beta chain is given with its context. The record originates from a study of T cell changes during pregnancy in multiple sclerosis. This CDR3 comprises 14 residues. Per germline, CDR1 SGHDT and CDR2 YYEEEE. V dropped 0 bases and J dropped 6; count of bases not matched to a gene: 3. This table comes from immunoSEQ multiplex PCR, and its TCRdb copy is limited to in-frame clones, with some not included. The sample contains some 70,000 clones, approximately 91% of which appear only once. The TCR originated in a female donor with multiple sclerosis, enrolled in a pregnancy study. V is TRBV5-6 and J is TRBJ1-3, with 7 bases matching TRBD1. Source: peripheral blood, taken in the first trimester of pregnancy. The CDR3 region has the DNA TGTGCCAGCAGCTTGGCAACAGGGGAAAACACCATATATTTT. Its protein product is CASSLATGENTIYF.